The present TCR beta chain was sequenced within a study of T-cell memory formation after mild COVID-19. Study-level information: Clusters of TCRs were largely donor specific. Study-wide points: A second wave expanding day 15 to 37 was CD4+-biased; contracting clones were balanced. The pre-infection memory compartment contained some responding clones, suggesting cross-reactive memory joined. Clones which contracted sat mainly in CM and EM if CD4+, and in EMRA if CD8+.

Only a few counts were recorded for this clonotype. Its antigen is unknown. TCRdb recomputed calls from the 5' RACE reads with MiXCR, one row per CDR3 protein. The table has 140,000 to 150,000 distinct CDR3 sequences, roughly a quarter seen once. This CDR3 is 17 amino acids long. V shed 4 bases, J shed 0 bases, and the junction held 9 bases outside the gene matches. Germline V lookup: CDR1 SGHRS, CDR2 YFSETQ. Sequences were obtained from PBMCs or a T cell subset sorted from them (not recorded which). This sequence joins TRBV5-1 and TRBJ2-1, with TRBD1 identical over 8 bases. The receptor was isolated from an adult woman who had mild COVID-19 (a few samples of this study predate the infection). Cell type and time point are not known. The CDR3 nucleotides are TGCGCCAGCAGCCCAGACCACGACAGGGGCTCCTACAATGAGCAGTTCTTC. Its translation is CASSPDHDRGSYNEQFF.